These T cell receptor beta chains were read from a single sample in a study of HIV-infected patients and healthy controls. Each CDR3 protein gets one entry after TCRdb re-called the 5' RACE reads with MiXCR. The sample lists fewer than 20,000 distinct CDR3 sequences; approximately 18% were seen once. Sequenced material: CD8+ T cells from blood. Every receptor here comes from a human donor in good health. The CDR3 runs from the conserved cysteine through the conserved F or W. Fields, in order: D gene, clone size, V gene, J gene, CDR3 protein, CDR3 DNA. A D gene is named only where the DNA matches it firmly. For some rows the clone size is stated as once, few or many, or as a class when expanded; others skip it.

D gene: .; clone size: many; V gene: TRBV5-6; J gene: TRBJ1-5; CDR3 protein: CASSPSWGSNQPQHF; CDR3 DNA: TGTGCCAGCAGCCCTTCCTGGGGTAGCAATCAGCCCCAGCATTTT
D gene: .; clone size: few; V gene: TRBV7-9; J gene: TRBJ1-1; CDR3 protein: CASSGTPNTEAFF; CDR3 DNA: TGTGCCAGCAGCGGGACACCCAACACTGAAGCTTTCTTT
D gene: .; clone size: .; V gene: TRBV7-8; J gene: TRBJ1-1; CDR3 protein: CASSLVWQATEAFF; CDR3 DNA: TGTGCCAGCAGCTTAGTGTGGCAGGCGACTGAAGCTTTCTTT
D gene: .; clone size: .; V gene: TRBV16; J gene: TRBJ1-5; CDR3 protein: CASSQEGTQPQHF; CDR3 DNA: TGTGCCAGCAGCCAAGAAGGGACCCAGCCCCAGCATTTT
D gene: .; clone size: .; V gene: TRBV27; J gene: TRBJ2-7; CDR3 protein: CASSYASRSYEQYF; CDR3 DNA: TGTGCCAGCAGTTACGCTAGCAGGTCCTACGAGCAGTACTTC
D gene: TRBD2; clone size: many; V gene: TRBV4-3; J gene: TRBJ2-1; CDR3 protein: CASSQLAGGNNEQFF; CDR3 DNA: TGCGCCAGCAGCCAGCTAGCGGGGGGGAACAATGAGCAGTTCTTC
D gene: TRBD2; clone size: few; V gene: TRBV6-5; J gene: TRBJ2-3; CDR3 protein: CASSYGEGLAGTDTQYF; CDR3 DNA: TGTGCCAGCAGTTACGGCGAGGGGCTAGCGGGCACAGATACGCAGTATTTT
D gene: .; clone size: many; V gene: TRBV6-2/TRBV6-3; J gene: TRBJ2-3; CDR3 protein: CASGLGNTQYF; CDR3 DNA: TGTGCCAGCGGGCTGGGAAATACGCAGTATTTT
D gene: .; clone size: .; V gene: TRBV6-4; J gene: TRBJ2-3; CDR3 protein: CASSDSMGSADTQYF; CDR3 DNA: TGTGCCAGCAGTGACTCGATGGGGAGCGCAGATACGCAGTATTTT
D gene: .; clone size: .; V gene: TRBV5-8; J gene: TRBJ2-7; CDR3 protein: CASSLTHSYEQYF; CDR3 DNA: TGTGCCAGCAGCTTGACCCACTCCTACGAGCAGTACTTC
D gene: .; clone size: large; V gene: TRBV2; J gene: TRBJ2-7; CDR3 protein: CASSDPGASVGEQYF; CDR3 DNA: TGTGCCAGCAGTGACCCGGGGGCGTCGGTCGGAGAGCAGTACTTC
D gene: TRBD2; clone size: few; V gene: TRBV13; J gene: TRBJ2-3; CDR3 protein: CASSFRGGVQDTQYF; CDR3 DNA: TGTGCCAGCAGCTTTCGCGGGGGGGTTCAAGATACGCAGTATTTT
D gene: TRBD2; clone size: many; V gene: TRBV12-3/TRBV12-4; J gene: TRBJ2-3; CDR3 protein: CASSLLGGSDTDTQYF; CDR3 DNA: TGTGCCAGCAGTCTGCTGGGGGGGTCGGACACAGATACGCAGTATTTT
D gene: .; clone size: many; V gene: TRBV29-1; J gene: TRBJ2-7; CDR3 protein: CSVEDDIGAYEQYF; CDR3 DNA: TGCAGCGTTGAAGATGATATAGGGGCCTACGAGCAGTACTTC
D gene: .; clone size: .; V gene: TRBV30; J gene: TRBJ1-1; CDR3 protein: CAWSVTWAEAFF; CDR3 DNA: TGTGCCTGGAGTGTAACATGGGCCGAAGCTTTCTTT
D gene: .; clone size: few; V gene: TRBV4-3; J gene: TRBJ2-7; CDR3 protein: CASSQDVTGEDEQYF; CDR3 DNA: TGCGCCAGCAGCCAAGATGTCACAGGGGAGGACGAGCAGTACTTC
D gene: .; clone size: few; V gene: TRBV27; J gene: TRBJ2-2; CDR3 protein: CASSLSRHTGELFF; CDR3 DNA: TGTGCCAGCAGTTTATCGAGACACACCGGGGAGCTGTTTTTT
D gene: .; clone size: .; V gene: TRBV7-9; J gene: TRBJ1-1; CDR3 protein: CASSSGITEAFF; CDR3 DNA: TGTGCCAGCAGCTCAGGGATCACTGAAGCTTTCTTT
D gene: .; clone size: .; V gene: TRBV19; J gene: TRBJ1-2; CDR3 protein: CASSWGGGNYGYTF; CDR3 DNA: TGTGCCAGTAGTTGGGGAGGAGGCAATTATGGCTACACCTTC
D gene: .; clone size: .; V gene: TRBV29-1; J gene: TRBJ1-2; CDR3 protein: CSVEGAAFNYGYTF; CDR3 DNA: TGCAGCGTTGAAGGAGCAGCGTTTAACTATGGCTACACCTTC